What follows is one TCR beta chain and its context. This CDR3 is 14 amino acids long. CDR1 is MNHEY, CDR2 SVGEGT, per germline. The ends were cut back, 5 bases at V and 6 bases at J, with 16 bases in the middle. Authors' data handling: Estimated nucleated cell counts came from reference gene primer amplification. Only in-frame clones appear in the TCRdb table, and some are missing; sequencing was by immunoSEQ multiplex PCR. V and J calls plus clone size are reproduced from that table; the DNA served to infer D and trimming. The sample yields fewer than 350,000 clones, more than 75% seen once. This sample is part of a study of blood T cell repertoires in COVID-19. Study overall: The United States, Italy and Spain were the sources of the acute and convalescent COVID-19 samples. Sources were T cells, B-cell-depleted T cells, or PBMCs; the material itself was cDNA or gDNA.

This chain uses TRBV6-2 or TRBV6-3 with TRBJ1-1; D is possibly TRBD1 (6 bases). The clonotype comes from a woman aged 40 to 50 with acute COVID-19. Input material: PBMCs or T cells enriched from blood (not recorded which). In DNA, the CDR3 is TGTGCCAGCAGTAGGACAGCGGGGACCTCTGAAGCTTTCTTT. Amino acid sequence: CASSRTAGTSEAFF.